Each of the 26 T cell receptor beta chains below was sequenced from the same sample in a study of T cell responses to AZD1222 COVID-19 vaccine. Data came from immunoSEQ multiplex PCR; TCRdb stores just in-frame clones and leaves some out. Here the sample spans around 94,000 clones, 85% to 90% being singletons. The sequencing here drew on peripheral blood, taken on day 0 of AZD1222 vaccination. The receptors originated from an adult in good health.

This chain uses TRBV14 with TRBJ1-6; D is possibly TRBD1 (6 bases). Trimming took off 1 base at V and 10 bases at J, with 8 bases between the two ends. The CDR3 spans 13 residues. The V gene's germline CDR1 is SGHDN and CDR2 FVKESK. CDR3 sequence reads: CASSQGGPSPLHF. The CDR3 coding sequence is TGTGCCAGCAGCCAAGGGGGGCCATCACCCCTCCACTTT.

J is TRBJ1-1 and V is TRBV13, with 12 nucleotides matching TRBD1. The V gene end was trimmed by 5 bases and the J gene end by 1 base; junction bases not matched to a gene: 8. The V gene's germline CDR1 is PRHDT and CDR2 FYEKMQ (reference sequence). The CDR3 extends over 17 amino acids. DNA of the CDR3: TGTGCCAGCAGCGCTGCCGGGACAGGGGGCTCGAACACTGAAGCTTTCTTT. Protein: CASSAAGTGGSNTEAFF. Full variable domain (rest looked up from reference TRBV13 and TRBJ1-1): AAGVIQSPRHLIKEKRETATLKCYPIPRHDTVYWYQQGPGQDPQFLISFYEKMQSDKGSIPDRFSAQQFSDYHSELNMSSLELGDSALYFCASSAAGTGGSNTEAFFGQGTRLTVV.

The chain combines TRBV27 with TRBJ1-1; D uncertain. The germline V gene has CDR1 MNHEY and CDR2 SMNVEV (reference sequence). Trimming removed 7 bases at V and 0 bases at J, with 24 bases between. The CDR3 is 18 amino acids. CDR3 loop: CASMPAGTGWSMNTEAFF. The CDR3 DNA sequence: TGTGCCAGCATGCCGGCTGGAACGGGGTGGAGCATGAACACTGAAGCTTTCTTT.

The chain recombines TRBV27 with TRBJ2-3; 7 bases are shared with TRBD1. This CDR3 comprises 16 residues. From germline, CDR1 is MNHEY and CDR2 SMNVEV (reference sequence). The J segment lost 6 bases and the V segment lost 5 bases, leaving 14 bases of the junction unmatched. The CDR3 DNA follows: TGTGCCAGCAGTCGCACGATGACAGGGTTTGCGGATACGCAGTATTTT. Protein sequence: CASSRTMTGFADTQYF.

The V gene is TRBV4-3, the J gene TRBJ1-6; D is possibly TRBD1 (6 bases). V lost 2 bases to trimming and J lost 7 bases, with 15 bases between them. Germline-derived CDR1 and CDR2 are LGHNA and YSLEER. The CDR3 consists of 16 residues. The CDR3 protein is CASSQSDSGGNSPLHF. CDR3 nucleotide sequence: TGCGCCAGCAGCCAATCGGACAGCGGTGGGAATTCACCCCTCCACTTT.

The genes are TRBV19 and TRBJ2-2; no firm D call. CDR1 is LNHDA and CDR2 is SQIVND in the germline V gene (reference sequence). CDR3 size: 15 residues. Trimming took off 3 bases at V and 2 bases at J, with 10 bases between the two ends. This CDR3 reads CASSISSFNTGELFF. CDR3 sequence (DNA): TGTGCCAGTAGTATTTCGAGCTTCAACACCGGGGAGCTGTTTTTT.

J is TRBJ2-2 and V is TRBV7-2, with TRBD1 identical over 12 bases. This CDR3 region has 16 residues. Germline V gene lookup returns CDR1 SGHTA and CDR2 FQGNSA. The V and J ends lost 2 bases and 6 bases, in that order; junction bases with no gene match: 4. Written as DNA, the CDR3 is TGTGCCAGCAGCTTACTTGGGACAGGGGGCTCCGGGGAGCTGTTTTTT. It translates to CASSLLGTGGSGELFF.

This rearrangement joins TRBV9 to TRBJ2-2; 7 positions agree with TRBD1. This CDR3 region has 15 residues. The V and J ends lost 2 bases and 6 bases, in that order; junction bases with no gene match: 7. Germline CDR1 is SGDLS and CDR2 is YYNGEE. The CDR3 DNA is TGTGCCAGCAGCGTCCGGGACAGCGACGCCGGGGAGCTGTTTTTT. The encoded protein is CASSVRDSDAGELFF.

The chain links TRBV7-2 to TRBJ2-3, with a possible D match to TRBD1 (6 bases). Per the germline V gene, CDR1 is SGHTA and CDR2 is FQGNSA. This CDR3 comprises 16 residues. Trimming pared 4 bases from V and 2 bases from J, leaving 16 bases between. CDR3 sequence reads: CASSYDGGGPTDTQYF. The CDR3 DNA follows: TGTGCCAGCAGCTATGACGGTGGGGGCCCCACAGATACGCAGTATTTT.

The sample holds one count of this clone. One junction end does not reproduce the germline sequence, and a read error may be involved. The chain employs TRBV25-1 and TRBJ2-5; D is undetermined. Germline CDR1 is MGHDK and CDR2 is SYGVNS. CDR3 length: 12 residues. The CDR3 DNA reads TGTGCCAGCAGTTCCACCCAAGGGACCCAGTACTTC. Encoded protein: CASSSTQGTQYF.

The chain couples TRBV5-4 to TRBJ1-2; 9 positions match TRBD1. The CDR3 totals 15 residues. V shed 4 bases and J 2 bases; nucleotides not matched to a gene: 6. The germline gives CDR1 SGHNT, CDR2 YYREEE (reference sequence). CDR3 protein: CASSPGQGRNYGYTF. As DNA, the CDR3 is TGTGCCAGCAGCCCCGGACAGGGGCGGAACTATGGCTACACCTTC.

This clone has just one count. The chain is built from TRBV12-3 or TRBV12-4 and TRBJ2-5; D remains ambiguous. The CDR3 spans 13 residues. Between the trimmed V and J ends, which lost 5 bases and 0 bases, there was a span of 7 bases. The CDR3 protein is CASSPQDQETQYF. CDR3 nucleotides: TGTGCCAGCAGTCCCCAAGACCAAGAGACCCAGTACTTC.

The V call is TRBV7-3, the J call TRBJ2-1; tentative D call: TRBD2 (6 bases). This CDR3 is 17 amino acids long. Per the germline V gene, CDR1 is SGHTA and CDR2 is FQGTGA. V lost 4 bases, J lost 10 bases, and 26 bases lay in between. The CDR3 nucleotides are TGTGCCAGCAGCTCCCCCTGGGGCCCAAGCGGTGGAGGGGAGCAGTTCTTC. This sequence encodes CASSSPWGPSGGGEQFF. The full variable domain, its missing parts supplied by reference TRBV7-3 and TRBJ2-1, is GAGVSQTPSNKVTEKGKYVELRCDPISGHTALYWYRQSLGQGPEFLIYFQGTGAADDSGLPNDRFFAVRPEGSVSTLKIQRTERGDSAVYLCASSSPWGPSGGGEQFFGPGTRLTVL.

V gene TRBV4-1 combines with J gene TRBJ2-7; D not certain. Germline CDR1 is MGHRA and CDR2 is YSYEKL. The CDR3 contains 13 residues. V lost 0 bases to trimming and J lost 7 bases, with 10 bases between them. Written as DNA, the CDR3 is TGCGCCAGCAGCCAAGATGTCTGGGGTGAGCAGTACTTC. Protein sequence: CASSQDVWGEQYF.

This chain uses TRBV5-5 with TRBJ1-1, with 9 nucleotides matching TRBD1. Looked up from germline, CDR1 is SGHKS and CDR2 is YYEKEE (reference sequence). V lost 0 bases, J lost 0 bases, and 6 bases stayed unmatched. CDR3 length: 17 amino acids. The CDR3 loop is CASSLGQGGFMNTEAFF. The CDR3 nucleotides are TGTGCCAGCAGCTTGGGACAGGGGGGGTTCATGAACACTGAAGCTTTCTTT.

The rearrangement joins TRBV6-5 to TRBJ1-1; D is uncertain. The CDR3 loop spans 16 amino acids. From germline, CDR1 is MNHEY and CDR2 SVGAGI. V lost 2 bases and J 0 bases, leaving 13 bases between the germline ends. CDR3 region: CASSYIRGPMNTEAFF. Written as DNA, the CDR3 is TGTGCCAGCAGTTACATCCGCGGTCCAATGAACACTGAAGCTTTCTTT.

V gene TRBV7-8 combines with J gene TRBJ1-4; no firm D call. The CDR3 sequence is 18 residues long. Trimming cost V 1 base and J 4 bases, with 19 bases left between them. CDR1 is SGHVS, CDR2 FQNEAQ, per germline. In DNA, the CDR3 is TGTGCCAGCAGCTTAGATCCAGCGATGACTTTCGGTAATGAAAAACTGTTTTTT. Protein: CASSLDPAMTFGNEKLFF.

This sequence joins TRBV9 and TRBJ2-1; TRBD1 is a possible D gene (5 bases). Germline V lookup: CDR1 SGDLS, CDR2 YYNGEE. The V end was cut by 3 bases, the J end by 4 bases, with 17 bases between. The CDR3 runs to 16 residues. CDR3 sequence (DNA): TGTGCCAGCAGCGATAACTCGGAAAGGGGATACAATGAGCAGTTCTTC. This encodes CASSDNSERGYNEQFF.

The chain combines TRBV5-1 with TRBJ2-3; 9 bases are a match to TRBD1. V lost 7 bases to trimming and J lost 7 bases; unmatched junction nucleotides: 13. The CDR3 covers 15 residues. Germline V gene sequence: CDR1 SGHRS, CDR2 YFSETQ. In nucleotides, the CDR3 is TGCGCCAGCTCACAGGGGGCCCCGACTATGAATACGCAGTATTTT. It is translated as CASSQGAPTMNTQYF.

The chain links TRBV4-1 to TRBJ2-2; no reliable D call. CDR3 length equals 15 residues. Trimming removed 0 bases at V and 1 base at J, with 6 bases between. Germline lookup yields CDR1 MGHRA and CDR2 YSYEKL. The CDR3 sequence: CASSQEAVNTGELFF. The DNA for the CDR3 is TGCGCCAGCAGCCAAGAGGCAGTGAACACCGGGGAGCTGTTTTTT.

The chain is built from TRBV6-5 and TRBJ1-2, with D possibly matching TRBD1 (5 bases). Germline V lookup: CDR1 MNHEY, CDR2 SVGAGI. The CDR3 covers 14 residues. The V end was cut by 11 bases, the J end by 3 bases, with 19 bases between. The CDR3 loop is CAVDMWGTHYGYTF. CDR3 nucleotides: TGTGCCGTTGATATGTGGGGGACCCACTATGGCTACACCTTC.

The chain combines TRBV5-1 with TRBJ2-1; D is tentatively TRBD1 or TRBD2 (6 bases each). Germline lookup yields CDR1 SGHRS and CDR2 YFSETQ. Between the trimmed V and J ends, which lost 4 bases and 0 bases, there was a span of 8 bases. The CDR3 length is 14 residues. The CDR3 DNA reads as TGCGCCAGCAGCCCGGGGGCCTCCTACAATGAGCAGTTCTTC. This sequence encodes CASSPGASYNEQFF.

For the CDR3, the DNA is TGTGCCAGCAGCAGGACTAGCGGGAGTACAGATACGCAGTATTTT. This translates into CASSRTSGSTDTQYF. The V and J genes are TRBV7-9 and TRBJ2-3, with 13 bases matching TRBD2. This CDR3 comprises 15 residues. Germline loops: CDR1 SEHNR, CDR2 FQNEAQ (reference sequence). V was clipped by 5 bases and J by 3 bases; unmatched bases: 2.

The chain couples TRBV7-2 to TRBJ1-1; D gene unclear. The CDR3 length is 13 residues. Trimming removed 5 bases from V and 8 bases from J, with 15 bases in between. Germline V CDR1 and CDR2: SGHTA, FQGNSA. The CDR3 loop reads CASSPRGGLEAFF. The DNA for the CDR3 is TGTGCCAGCAGCCCCCGAGGCGGGCTGGAAGCTTTCTTT.

The chain links TRBV5-8 to TRBJ2-3; 9 nucleotides match TRBD2. Germline V gene data show CDR1 as SGHTS and CDR2 as YDEGEE. V was pared by 1 base and J by 9 bases, with 12 bases of the junction left unmatched. This CDR3 has 16 amino acids. CDR3: CASSLYPSGDSTTQYF. DNA of the CDR3: TGTGCCAGCAGCTTGTACCCTAGCGGGGACTCCACCACGCAGTATTTT.

The gene calls are TRBV10-2 and TRBJ1-2; D remains unclear. The germline CDR1 and CDR2 sequences are WSHSY and SAAADI. This CDR3 is 13 amino acids long. Trimming took off 1 base at V and 4 bases at J, with 7 bases between the two ends. Here the CDR3 reads CASSEYPAYGYTF. As DNA, the CDR3 is TGCGCCAGCAGTGAGTACCCGGCCTATGGCTACACCTTC.